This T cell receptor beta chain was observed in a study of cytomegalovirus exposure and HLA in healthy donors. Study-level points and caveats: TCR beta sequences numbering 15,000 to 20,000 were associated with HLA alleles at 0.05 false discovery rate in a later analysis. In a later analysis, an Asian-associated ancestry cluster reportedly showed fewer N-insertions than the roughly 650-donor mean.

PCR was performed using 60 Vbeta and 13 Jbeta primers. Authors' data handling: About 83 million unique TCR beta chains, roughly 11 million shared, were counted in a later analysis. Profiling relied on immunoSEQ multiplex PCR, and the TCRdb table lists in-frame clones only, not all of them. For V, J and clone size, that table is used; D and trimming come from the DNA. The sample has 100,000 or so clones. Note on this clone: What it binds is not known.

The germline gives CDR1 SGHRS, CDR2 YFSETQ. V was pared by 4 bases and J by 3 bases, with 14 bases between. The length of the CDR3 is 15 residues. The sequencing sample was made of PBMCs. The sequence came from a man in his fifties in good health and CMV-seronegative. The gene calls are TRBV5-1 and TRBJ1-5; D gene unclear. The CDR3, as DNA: TGCGCCAGCAGCAGGTCCCCGGGGAACAATCAGCCCCAGCATTTT. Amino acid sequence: CASSRSPGNNQPQHF.